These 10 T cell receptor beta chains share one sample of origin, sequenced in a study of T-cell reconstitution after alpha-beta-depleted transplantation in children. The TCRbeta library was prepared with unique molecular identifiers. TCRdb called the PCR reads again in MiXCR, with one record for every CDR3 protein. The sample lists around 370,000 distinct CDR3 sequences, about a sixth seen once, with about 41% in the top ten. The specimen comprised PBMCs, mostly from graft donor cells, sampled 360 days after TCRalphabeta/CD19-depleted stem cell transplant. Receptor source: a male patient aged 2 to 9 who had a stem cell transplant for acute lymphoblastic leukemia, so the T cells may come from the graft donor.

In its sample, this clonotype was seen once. The CDR3 DNA reads TGTGCCAGCAGGCGGGCCCGGACAAATCAGCCCCAGCATTTT. Translated, it gives CASRRARTNQPQHF. This chain links TRBV2 with TRBJ1-5; perhaps TRBD1 as D (5 bases). Between the trimmed V and J ends, which lost 6 bases and 4 bases, there was a span of 13 bases. The CDR3 is 14 amino acids. Germline V lookup: CDR1 SNHLY, CDR2 FYNNEI.

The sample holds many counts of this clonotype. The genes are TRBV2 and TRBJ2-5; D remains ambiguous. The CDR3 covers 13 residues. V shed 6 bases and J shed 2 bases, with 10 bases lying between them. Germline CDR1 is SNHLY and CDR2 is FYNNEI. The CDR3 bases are TGTGCCAGCAGGTGGGCAGAACAAGAGACCCAGTACTTC. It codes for CASRWAEQETQYF.

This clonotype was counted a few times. The CDR3 region has the DNA TGTGCCAGCAGCCCTAGGAGGGGGTTTACTAGCACAGATACGCAGTATTTT. This translates into CASSPRRGFTSTDTQYF. This sequence joins TRBV7-2 and TRBJ2-3; either TRBD1 or TRBD2 may fit D (6 bases each). The V end lost 5 bases, the J end lost 0 bases, and 18 bases lay between the germline ends. Germline V CDR1 and CDR2: SGHTA, FQGNSA. This CDR3 region has 17 residues.

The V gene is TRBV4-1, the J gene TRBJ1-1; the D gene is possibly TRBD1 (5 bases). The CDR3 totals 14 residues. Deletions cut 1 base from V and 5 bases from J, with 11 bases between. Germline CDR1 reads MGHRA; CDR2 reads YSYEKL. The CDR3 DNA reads TGCGCCAGCAGCCAAGGGGGCTCGGAAACTGAAGCTTTCTTT. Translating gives CASSQGGSETEAFF.

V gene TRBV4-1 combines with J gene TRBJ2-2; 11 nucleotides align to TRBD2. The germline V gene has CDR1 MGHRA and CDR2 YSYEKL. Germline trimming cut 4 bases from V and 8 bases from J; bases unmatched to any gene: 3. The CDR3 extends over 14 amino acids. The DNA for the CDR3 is TGCGCCAGCAGCCCACTAGCGGGAGCGGGGGAGCTGTTTTTT. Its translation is CASSPLAGAGELFF.

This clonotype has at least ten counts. CDR3 DNA: TGTGCCAGCAGCGTAGGCCCGGACAGCTCCTACAATGAGCAGTTCTTC. Residues: CASSVGPDSSYNEQFF. The chain employs TRBV9 and TRBJ2-1; D possibly corresponds to TRBD1 (6 bases). CDR1 is SGDLS, CDR2 YYNGEE, per germline. Trimming took 0 bases from V and 0 from J, leaving 10 bases between them. The CDR3 covers 16 residues.

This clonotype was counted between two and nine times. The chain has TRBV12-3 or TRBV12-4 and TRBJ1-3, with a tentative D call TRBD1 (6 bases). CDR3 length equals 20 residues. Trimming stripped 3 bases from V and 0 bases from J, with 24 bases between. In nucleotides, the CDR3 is TGTGCCAGCAGTTTCCCGAGATACCCACAGGACAGCGACTCTGGAAACACCATATATTTT. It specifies CASSFPRYPQDSDSGNTIYF.

The CDR3 sequence: CASSLIGGRFNEQFF. The CDR3 coding sequence is TGTGCCAGCAGTTTGATAGGGGGACGCTTCAATGAGCAGTTCTTC. The rearrangement uses TRBV27 and TRBJ2-1; TRBD1 is a possible D gene (6 bases). CDR3 size: 15 residues. CDR1 is MNHEY and CDR2 is SMNVEV in the germline V gene (reference sequence). Trimming stripped 3 bases from V and 6 bases from J, with 15 bases between.

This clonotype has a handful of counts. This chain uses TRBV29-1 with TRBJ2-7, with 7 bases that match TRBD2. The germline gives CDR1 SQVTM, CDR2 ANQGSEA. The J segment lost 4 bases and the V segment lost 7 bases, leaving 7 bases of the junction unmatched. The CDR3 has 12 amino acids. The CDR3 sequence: CSAETSWYEQYF. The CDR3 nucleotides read TGCAGCGCTGAGACTAGCTGGTACGAGCAGTACTTC.

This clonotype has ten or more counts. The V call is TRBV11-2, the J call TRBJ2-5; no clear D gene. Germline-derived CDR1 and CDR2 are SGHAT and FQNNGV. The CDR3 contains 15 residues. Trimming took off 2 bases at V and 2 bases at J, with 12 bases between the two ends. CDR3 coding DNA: TGTGCCAGCAGCTTAATGGTCGGTCTTCAAGAGACCCAGTACTTC. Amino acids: CASSLMVGLQETQYF.